This TCR beta chain is from a study of T cells in Graves' hyperthyroidism and ophthalmopathy. General study points: Stable hyperthyroidism and ophthalmopathy were separated using 13 V-J signatures.

The ends were cut back, 5 bases at V and 5 bases at J, with 9 bases in the middle. The CDR3 spans 12 residues. From germline, CDR1 is SEHNR and CDR2 FQNEAQ (reference sequence). RNA transcripts provided the source from which TCR beta CDR3 regions were amplified. Using the HTBI primer set, a first-round RT-PCR was run on the TCR CDR3. TCRdb called the multiplex PCR reads again in MiXCR, with one record for every CDR3 protein. The sample holds 500,000 or so distinct CDR3 sequences; over 15% are singletons and the top ten take approximately 15%. This clonotype was observed at least ten times. Its specificity is not known. The diagnoses drew upon clinical symptoms, serum thyroxine and TRAb, thyroid ultrasound and orbital computed tomography.

The material sequenced was blood. This rearrangement joins TRBV7-9 to TRBJ2-5; no definite D call. The receptor was derived from a woman aged 18 to 35 with Graves' ophthalmopathy. This CDR3 is CASSSVGETQYF. The CDR3 DNA reads TGTGCCAGCAGCAGCGTTGGGGAGACCCAGTACTTC.